The rows below give T cell receptor beta chains drawn from one sample of a study of blood T cells in healthy people across ages. MiXCR, run by TCRdb on the 5' RACE reads, gives a single entry per CDR3 protein. Counted here are under 1,000,000 distinct CDR3 sequences, less than 60% occurring once; the ten biggest clones make up roughly 20%. The sequenced sample consisted of blood. The receptor source for this set is a man aged 80 or over in good health. The conserved cysteine and the conserved F or W are not part of the CDR3 here. Where a row states a size, it is once, few, many or the class of an expanded clone; other rows omit it.

TRBJ2-3 NA TRBV5-1 ASSKGWQGGPPRTDTQY
TRBJ1-4 NA TRBV14 ASSHDPTHWDRRDEKLF
TRBJ2-3 many TRBV5-1 ASSPLAGGTDTQY
TRBJ2-3 NA TRBV7-3 ASSAGVSSDTQY
TRBJ1-2 NA TRBV7-9 ASSRRGEGGYT
TRBJ2-1 few TRBV15 ATSRYEPSSYNEQF
TRBJ2-7 NA TRBV29-1 SVAPSYLSEQY
NA NA TRBV7-2 ASSQQKAGTPYEQY
TRBJ1-3 NA TRBV27 ASSLTPSPGNTIY
TRBJ2-3 few TRBV10-2 ASSENSGRRTDTQY
TRBJ2-7 few TRBV30 AWKQGHPYEQY
TRBJ2-1 few TRBV9 ASSVTPDSGSAYNEQF
TRBJ2-2 NA TRBV28 AGTSRQFTGELF
TRBJ1-6 NA TRBV12-3/TRBV12-4 ASSLTGGAWALH
TRBJ1-1 NA TRBV10-3 AISDRQGNTEAF
TRBJ2-7 few TRBV29-1 SVYLSSYEQY
TRBJ1-1 NA TRBV20-1 SASPRDRVGTEAF
TRBJ2-5 NA TRBV6-6 ASSYPGGQETQY
TRBJ2-7 many TRBV10-3 AISAQGNNEQY
TRBJ1-1 once TRBV30 AWSPGQGMYTEAF
TRBJ2-5 few TRBV7-2 ASRAGLTYPETQY